The sample holds many counts of the clone carrying this TCR beta chain. The data belong to a study of identical twins. MiXCR, applied by TCRdb to the 5' RACE reads, yields one record per CDR3 protein. The data show under 800,000 distinct CDR3 sequences, about 20% seen once. With 3 bases clipped from V and 1 base from J, the junction kept 1 base outside the gene matches. The germline CDR1 and CDR2 sequences are DFQATT and SNEGSKA (reference sequence). The CDR3 sequence is 14 residues long. The data were also submitted as part of a second study, on T cells expressing NK-cell markers. From that report: There were seven HCMV-seropositive donors and one seronegative donor among the eight sequenced.

The rearrangement links TRBV20-1 to TRBJ2-3, with 10 nucleotides matching TRBD2. Sequenced sample: PBMCs. The sequence was obtained from a woman in her late teens or twenties in good health. CDR3 sequence (DNA): TGCAGTGCTAGCCTAGCGGGGGGCACAGATACGCAGTATTTT. Translated: CSASLAGGTDTQYF.